This T cell receptor (beta chain) comes out of a study of blood T cell repertoires in COVID-19 (dated by TCRdb to 2020 to 2022). Some background on the complete study: Samples covering the acute and convalescent phases of COVID-19 were provided by collaborators in the United States, Italy and Spain. The material from the prospective study consisted of cDNA or gDNA derived from T cells, B-cell-depleted T cells, or PBMCs. Deeply sampled blood TCRbeta repertoires from subjects exposed to, actively infected with, or recovered from COVID-19 were included in the dataset. The repertoires were made available in a free public database intended to serve as a resource for research on the immune response to SARS-CoV-2. The samples were drawn from the first 160 participants of the ongoing ImmuneRACE study and from roughly 1,300 subjects provided by 6 global collaborators. The sample metadata nearly always contained a de-identified subject ID, COVID-19 status, age in years and sex. Where available, HLA class I and class II types were taken from metadata supplied by the sample provider and were not determined by assay-based typing.

Collaborating institutions collected whole blood in K2EDTA tubes following their own protocols. For TCRbeta analysis, collaborators shipped samples in one of three forms: frozen whole blood, isolated PBMCs, or DNA extracted from either of those sample types. On this clone itself: Its antigen remains undetermined. No qualities accompany the bases; no much larger clone lies one base away.

What the authors observed across the whole study: The amount of clinical and demographic metadata varied by source and participant and was provided uncurated.

The CDR3 covers 14 residues, taking in both the cysteine and the phenylalanine. CDR3 DNA is the only sequence kept; it has 42 bases, read in frame from the first base. CDR1 and CDR2 were assigned from the germline V gene (reference sequence) as MNHEY and SMNVEV. The junction shows trimming of 3 bases on V and 3 bases on J, plus 9 bases between the germline ends. The immunoSEQ Assay, a bias-controlled multiplex PCR, was used to amplify TCRbeta CDR3 regions from genomic DNA. The source study handled its data this way. The number of nucleated cells in each sample was estimated by amplification of reference gene primers within the assay. To quantify the absolute abundance of each unique TCRbeta CDR3 rearrangement, sequence reads were collapsed and filtered. For each sample, productive Simpson clonality was calculated by taking the square root of Simpson's diversity index across productive rearrangements. The table was pulled from immuneACCESS by TCRdb, which kept in-frame rearrangements only. Such tables lose some clones; where checked, under half of the loss comes from unresolved V genes, and the rest has no known cause. V and J calls and clone size follow that table, whereas D and trimming were derived from the DNA. This sample is represented by tens of thousands of clones; roughly 77% of them were singletons. 9.2% of the sample comes from the top ten.

The source is a human donor in a cohort sampled during active COVID-19. The receptor chain draws on TRBV27 and TRBJ1-5, with no confident D gene call. The material sequenced was peripheral blood. The bases read TGTGCCAGCAGTTTCGGAAGACACAATCAGCCCCAGCATTTT. Its product reads: CASSFGRHNQPQHF.